Sequencing of this TCR beta chain was carried out in a study of cytomegalovirus exposure and HLA in healthy donors. Study background: Early released data had 80 million or so unique TCRs, all coming from HLA-typed donors.

Germline V CDR1 and CDR2: MDHEN, SYDVKM. The CDR3 spans 14 residues. V lost 5 bases, J lost 5 bases, and 15 bases lay in between. This clone was observed a single time. The PCR ran on 60 Vbeta and 13 Jbeta primers. Assay used: immunoSEQ multiplex PCR; TCRdb lists only in-frame clones, some missing. The repertoire consists of about 130,000 clones, with about 80% occurring once and the leading ten covering about 4%. The gene calls are TRBV28 and TRBJ2-5; D is perhaps TRBD2 (6 bases). The source material was PBMCs. The receptor's source is a woman between 40 and 50 years old in good health and CMV-seronegative. The CDR3 sequence: CASSASGVGETQYF. For the CDR3, the DNA is TGTGCCAGCAGTGCCTCGGGAGTAGGGGAGACCCAGTACTTC. Full variable domain (rest looked up from reference TRBV28 and TRBJ2-5): DVKVTQSSRYLVKRTGEKVFLECVQDMDHENMFWYRQDPGLGLRLIYFSYDVKMKEKGDIPEGYSVSREKKERFSLILESASTNQTSMYLCASSASGVGETQYFGPGTRLLVL.